The present TCR beta chain was sequenced within a study of identical twins. Findings and limits, study-wide: For cord blood, abundant beta clonotypes had fewer insertions, unlike memory repertoires, which showed none. In drawing conclusions, the study used cross-sectional statistical analysis and did not follow the same donors. Beta out-of-frame sequences showed weaker excess sharing between twins.

This clonotype was seen a few times. Its antigen is undetermined. The CDR3 extends over 16 amino acids. The V segment lost 5 bases and the J segment 8 bases; nucleotides outside the gene matches: 12. CDR1 is DFQATT and CDR2 is SNEGSKA in the germline V gene (reference sequence). TCRdb passed the 5' RACE reads through MiXCR, listing each CDR3 protein once. This sample carries hundreds of thousands of distinct CDR3 sequences, approximately 6.1% of them seen once, and the ten largest clones take 1.5% to 2%. Source material: naive T cells sorted from blood. The source is a man aged 18 to 29 in good health. V usage is TRBV20-1 and J usage is TRBJ2-1; 13 bases fit TRBD2. CDR3 coding DNA: TGCAGTGCTCCCAAACCGGGACTAGCGGGATTTTATGAGCAGTTCTTC. Amino acid sequence: CSAPKPGLAGFYEQFF.